The entry that follows covers one T cell receptor beta chain sequence. Its antigen remains unidentified. The data stem from a study of cytomegalovirus exposure and HLA in healthy donors. Study-level background: The platform used for the roughly 120 validation repertoires matched that of the 666 first-cohort repertoires, a later analysis reported.

Here immunoSEQ multiplex PCR was the method, and the copy in TCRdb shows in-frame clones only, minus some. This table has 250,000 to 400,000 clones, approximately 88% appearing once. Study observations and caveats: The listing of roughly 160 TCR beta chains classed them as cytomegalovirus-associated. Per published reports, the classifier diagnosed cytomegalovirus status with high specificity and sensitivity.

Germline V lookup: CDR1 SEHNR, CDR2 FQNEAQ (reference sequence). The V and J ends lost 4 bases and 0 bases respectively, with 12 bases between them. The CDR3 spans 15 residues. This TCR was sampled from a man aged 25 to 45 in good health and CMV-seronegative. The sequenced material came from PBMCs. V is TRBV7-9 and J is TRBJ1-1; a weak D match, TRBD1 (5 bases). The CDR3 DNA sequence: TGTGCCAGCAGCTCGAAGACAGTCATGAACACTGAAGCTTTCTTT. As protein: CASSSKTVMNTEAFF.